The next 31 T cell receptor beta chains were all read from a single sample in a study of blood T cell repertoires in COVID-19. Sequenced by immunoSEQ multiplex PCR; TCRdb stores in-frame clones only, minus some. The data contain fewer than 180,000 clones, about nine tenths of them singletons. Sequencing used peripheral blood. Receptors were obtained from a woman aged 60-75 years with active or convalescent COVID-19.

CDR3 DNA sequence: TGTGCCAGCTCACCACCTGTAACAGGGTCCGAGCAGTACTTC. Translation: CASSPPVTGSEQYF. V usage is TRBV18 and J usage is TRBJ2-7; TRBD1 is a possible D gene (6 bases). Germline values: CDR1 KGHSH, CDR2 LQKENI. Trimming stripped 0 bases from V and 6 bases from J, with 12 bases between. This CDR3 has 14 residues.

The chain uses TRBV5-4 and TRBJ2-3; 15 bases fit TRBD2. Looked up from germline, CDR1 is SGHNT and CDR2 is YYREEE (reference sequence). The CDR3 runs to 16 residues. The J segment lost 6 bases and the V segment lost 4 bases, leaving 6 bases of the junction unmatched. CDR3 in DNA: TGTGCCAGCAGCCAAGGACTAGCGGGGGGGGGCGATACGCAGTATTTT. It encodes CASSQGLAGGGDTQYF. The variable domain in full, with the rest retrieved from reference TRBV5-4 and TRBJ2-3, is ETGVTQSPTHLIKTRGQQVTLRCSSQSGHNTVSWYQQALGQGPQFIFQYYREEENGRGNFPPRFSGLQFPNYSSELNVNALELDDSALYLCASSQGLAGGGDTQYFGPGTRLTVL.

The V and J genes are TRBV5-4 and TRBJ2-3; 8 bases match TRBD2. J was trimmed by 2 bases and V by 1 base; bases with no gene match: 3. Germline loops: CDR1 SGHNT, CDR2 YYREEE (reference sequence). The CDR3 contains 15 residues. The DNA of the CDR3 is TGTGCCAGCAGCTTGACGCGGGGGGTCACAGATACGCAGTATTTT. Translating it yields CASSLTRGVTDTQYF.

The chain links TRBV10-3 to TRBJ1-1; TRBD1 might be the D (5 bases). The CDR3 length is 15 residues. CDR1 and CDR2 from the germline V gene are ENHRY and SYGVKD. Trimming shortened V by 3 bases and J by 4 bases, and 15 bases separated the two germline ends. The CDR3 loop reads CAISDPWGESTEAFF. DNA for the CDR3: TGTGCCATCAGTGACCCGTGGGGGGAGAGCACTGAAGCTTTCTTT.

This chain joins TRBV4-1 and TRBJ1-2, with a tentative D call TRBD1 (5 bases). This CDR3 has 15 amino acids. V dropped 0 bases and J dropped 7 bases, with 15 bases sitting between them. Germline values: CDR1 MGHRA, CDR2 YSYEKL. CDR3 DNA sequence: TGCGCCAGCAGCCAAGAAAGAATCCAGGGCGGTGGCTACACCTTC. This translates into CASSQERIQGGGYTF.

V is TRBV2 and J is TRBJ2-3, with D maybe TRBD2 (7 bases). This CDR3 comprises 18 residues. Deletions cut 4 bases from V and 6 bases from J, with 26 bases between. Germline CDR1 and CDR2: SNHLY and FYNNEI. The CDR3 coding sequence is TGTGCCAGCAGTGTGAGGCGTGGCGGGGGCGCAGTAGGGGATACGCAGTATTTT. It translates to CASSVRRGGGAVGDTQYF.

The chain has TRBV19 and TRBJ1-2, with 11 bases identical to TRBD1. J gave up 4 bases and V 5 bases, and 12 bases lay outside the gene matches. Germline V gene sequence: CDR1 LNHDA, CDR2 SQIVND (reference sequence). The CDR3 runs 17 residues. CDR3 sequence: CASSFAGTGGEGYGYTF. The CDR3 DNA reads as TGTGCCAGTAGTTTCGCCGGGACAGGGGGTGAGGGCTATGGCTACACCTTC.

The chain joins TRBV2 to TRBJ2-2; the match to TRBD2 covers 8 bases. The CDR3 runs to 15 residues. Losses at the gene ends were 11 bases for V and 2 bases for J; bases not matched to a gene: 10. The germline V gene encodes CDR1 SNHLY and CDR2 FYNNEI. The CDR3 loop is CAGTRGGINTGELFF. In nucleotides, the CDR3 is TGTGCCGGAACCCGGGGGGGGATTAACACCGGGGAGCTGTTTTTT.

The chain carries TRBV18 and TRBJ1-2; 9 positions match TRBD1. The CDR3 covers 16 residues. V trimming: 1 base; J trimming: 8 bases; junction bases outside the gene matches: 11. Germline V gene data show CDR1 as KGHSH and CDR2 as LQKENI. The CDR3 DNA reads as TGTGCCAGCTCACCACAGAGCCTGGGACAGGGTATCGGCTACACCTTC. Its protein is CASSPQSLGQGIGYTF. The full variable domain, with the rest looked up from reference TRBV18 and TRBJ1-2, is NAGVMQNPRHLVRRRGQEARLRCSPMKGHSHVYWYRQLPEEGLKFMVYLQKENIIDESGMPKERFSAEFPKEGPSILRIQQVVRGDSAAYFCASSPQSLGQGIGYTFGSGTRLTVV.

This chain uses TRBV2 with TRBJ1-5; 8 bases agree with TRBD1. CDR1 is SNHLY and CDR2 is FYNNEI in the germline V gene. Trimming took 6 bases from V and 6 from J; bases not matched to a gene: 10. This CDR3 spans 15 amino acids. The CDR3 DNA sequence: TGTGCCAGCAGCCTTGACAGGGGTTTCGCTCAGCCCCAGCATTTT. Protein: CASSLDRGFAQPQHF.

The rearrangement joins TRBV4-3 to TRBJ2-1; D is ambiguous. Between the trimmed V and J ends, which lost 3 bases and 0 bases, there was a span of 12 bases. Germline V gene lookup returns CDR1 LGHNA and CDR2 YSLEER. The CDR3 sequence is 16 residues long. The CDR3 is CASSHKAGDSYNEQFF. CDR3 nucleotides: TGCGCCAGCAGCCACAAAGCCGGAGACTCCTACAATGAGCAGTTCTTC.

The chain combines TRBV29-1 with TRBJ1-2; D gene ambiguous. CDR1 and CDR2 from the germline V gene are SQVTM and ANQGSEA. Trimming cost V 4 bases and J 0 bases, with 12 bases left between them. The CDR3 totals 14 residues. This CDR3 reads CSVAGLQANYGYTF. DNA of the CDR3: TGCAGCGTTGCAGGACTTCAAGCTAACTATGGCTACACCTTC. Variable domain in full (rest from reference TRBV29-1 and TRBJ1-2): SAVISQKPSRDICQRGTSLTIQCQVDSQVTMMFWYRQQPGQSLTLIATANQGSEATYESGFVIDKFPISRPNLTFSTLTVSNMSPEDSSIYLCSVAGLQANYGYTFGSGTRLTVV.

The chain employs TRBV2 and TRBJ2-5; TRBD2 matches at 9 bases. With 6 bases clipped from V and 2 bases from J, the junction kept 4 bases outside the gene matches. CDR1 is SNHLY, CDR2 FYNNEI, per germline. CDR3 length equals 14 residues. The CDR3: CASRPGLAQETQYF. The CDR3 coding sequence is TGTGCCAGCAGACCGGGACTAGCACAAGAGACCCAGTACTTC.

The chain joins TRBV27 to TRBJ1-2; TRBD1 might be the D (5 bases). The V gene lost 0 bases and the J gene lost 6 bases, with 14 bases spanning the gap. From germline, CDR1 is MNHEY and CDR2 SMNVEV (reference sequence). The CDR3 contains 15 residues. This CDR3 reads CASSLSFQSGNGYTF. In DNA, the CDR3 is TGTGCCAGCAGTTTATCGTTTCAGTCAGGGAATGGCTACACCTTC.

This clone appeared many times. The J gene is TRBJ2-7, the V gene TRBV5-1, with a tentative D call TRBD2 (5 bases). Germline V gene sequence: CDR1 SGHRS, CDR2 YFSETQ. V shed 1 base and J shed 0 bases, with 11 bases lying between them. The CDR3 consists of 15 residues. CDR3 nucleotides: TGCGCCAGCAGCTTGACGGCTGAGGGCTCCTACGAGCAGTACTTC. Its protein product is CASSLTAEGSYEQYF.

This clone was seen only once. This sequence joins TRBV19 and TRBJ1-1; TRBD1 is a possible D gene (6 bases). The CDR3 sequence is 17 residues long. V lost 1 base, J lost 0 bases, and 15 bases lay in between. The V gene's germline CDR1 is LNHDA and CDR2 SQIVND (reference sequence). The DNA for the CDR3 is TGTGCCAGTAGTATAGCCCGCCTGACAGGATTGAACACTGAAGCTTTCTTT. Translating gives CASSIARLTGLNTEAFF.

V is TRBV12-3 or TRBV12-4 and J is TRBJ2-4; possibly TRBD1 for D (5 bases). The V and J ends lost 4 bases and 13 bases respectively, with 14 bases between them. The CDR3 is 12 residues long. This chain's CDR3 is CASSSQGTAQYF. CDR3 nucleotide sequence: TGTGCCAGCAGTTCCCAGGGTACGGCACAGTACTTC.

The chain uses TRBV25-1 and TRBJ2-1; tentative D call: TRBD1 (6 bases). Germline assignment: CDR1 MGHDK and CDR2 SYGVNS. There are 15 residues in the CDR3. With 3 bases removed from V and 7 bases from J, the gap between germline ends came to 16 bases. DNA of the CDR3: TGTGCCAGCAGTGATATACAGGGCTTAGGGAATGAGCAGTTCTTC. Translation: CASSDIQGLGNEQFF.

This chain uses TRBV19 with TRBJ1-5; the D gene is possibly TRBD1 (5 bases). The V end was cut by 4 bases, the J end by 0 bases, with 10 bases between. Germline CDR1 reads LNHDA; CDR2 reads SQIVND (reference sequence). There are 15 residues in the CDR3. CDR3 sequence reads: CASSRGLNSNQPQHF. The CDR3 nucleotides read TGTGCCAGTAGTAGGGGCCTAAATAGCAATCAGCCCCAGCATTTT.

This clone was recorded a few times. The DNA for the CDR3 is TGTGCCAGCAGCTCTTCAGGGTTAGGTGGCTACACCTTC. It encodes CASSSSGLGGYTF. The chain uses TRBV9 and TRBJ1-2, with D possibly being TRBD1 (5 bases). V was clipped by 4 bases and J by 7 bases, with 14 bases between them. This CDR3 spans 13 amino acids. In germline, CDR1 is SGDLS, CDR2 YYNGEE. The complete variable domain, with remaining parts taken from reference TRBV9 and TRBJ1-2, reads DSGVTQTPKHLITATGQRVTLRCSPRSGDLSVYWYQQSLDQGLQFLIQYYNGEERAKGNILERFSAQQFPDLHSELNLSSLELGDSALYFCASSSSGLGGYTFGSGTRLTVV.

J is TRBJ2-5 and V is TRBV12-5; 11 nucleotides line up with TRBD2. Germline CDR1 reads LGHNT; CDR2 reads FRNRAP. The CDR3 contains 16 residues. V lost 6 bases and J lost 3; bases outside the gene matches: 9. The CDR3 region is CASGPGLAGPKETQYF. In DNA, the CDR3 is TGTGCTAGTGGCCCCGGACTAGCGGGCCCAAAAGAGACCCAGTACTTC. The variable domain in full, completed from reference TRBV12-5 and TRBJ2-5, reads DARVTQTPRHKVTEMGQEVTMRCQPILGHNTVFWYRQTMMQGLELLAYFRNRAPLDDSGMPKDRFSAEMPDATLATLKIQPSEPRDSAVYFCASGPGLAGPKETQYFGPGTRLLVL.

CDR3 nucleotides: TGTGCCATCAGTGATAGGACGGGGGGCTCTGGGGCCAACGTCCTGACTTTC. The encoded protein is CAISDRTGGSGANVLTF. The rearrangement joins TRBV10-3 to TRBJ2-6; 7 bases agree with TRBD2. The V gene's germline CDR1 is ENHRY and CDR2 SYGVKD. With V trimmed by 3 bases and J by 0 bases, 5 bases remained unmatched. The CDR3 extends over 17 amino acids.

This clone was detected once. The chain employs TRBV7-6 and TRBJ2-3; tentative D call: TRBD1 (5 bases). This CDR3 comprises 17 residues. In germline, CDR1 is SGHVS, CDR2 FNYEAQ. Trimming stripped 1 base from V and 0 bases from J, with 14 bases between. Here the CDR3 DNA reads TGTGCCAGCAGCTTAGGGTTATTGGCAGGGAGCACAGATACGCAGTATTTT. This codes for CASSLGLLAGSTDTQYF.

The count of this clone is one. The chain employs TRBV30 and TRBJ2-3; 7 bases map to TRBD1. This CDR3 is built from 17 residues. CDR1 GTSNPN and CDR2 SVGIG come from the germline V gene (reference sequence). Losses at the gene ends were 2 bases for V and 2 bases for J; bases not matched to a gene: 13. The CDR3 is CAWSFSWGQTNTDTQYF. The CDR3 nucleotides are TGTGCCTGGAGTTTCTCCTGGGGACAGACAAACACAGATACGCAGTATTTT.

The chain is built from TRBV7-6 and TRBJ2-5, with TRBD1 as a possible D gene (8 bases). The germline gives CDR1 SGHVS, CDR2 FNYEAQ. The CDR3 extends over 15 amino acids. Between the trimmed V and J ends, which lost 6 bases and 4 bases, there was a span of 18 bases. CDR3 nucleotide sequence: TGTGCCAGCAGACCACTTACAGGGGGGGGAGAGACCCAGTACTTC. Encoded protein: CASRPLTGGGETQYF.

The rearrangement uses TRBV30 and TRBJ1-6; D remains ambiguous. The V gene lost 3 bases and the J gene lost 6 bases, with 18 bases spanning the gap. The CDR3 covers 16 residues. CDR1 and CDR2 (germline): GTSNPN, SVGIG (reference sequence). In DNA, the CDR3 is TGTGCCTGGAGCGCCGCCGGTGGAGGAACTAATTCACCCCTCCACTTT. It is translated as CAWSAAGGGTNSPLHF.

The CDR3 sequence is CASSPGTAEKLFF. The DNA of the CDR3 is TGCGCCAGCAGCCCGGGGACAGCTGAAAAACTGTTTTTT. V and J are TRBV4-1 and TRBJ1-4; 7 nucleotides match TRBD1. The CDR3 consists of 13 residues. Per the germline V gene, CDR1 is MGHRA and CDR2 is YSYEKL. V lost 4 bases and J lost 7; bases outside the gene matches: 3.

The chain carries TRBV4-3 and TRBJ1-2, with D maybe TRBD1 (6 bases). Germline V gives CDR1 LGHNA, CDR2 YSLEER. V lost 4 bases to trimming and J lost 3 bases, with 18 bases between them. The CDR3 runs to 16 residues. Here the CDR3 reads CASSPEPTEGDYGYTF. The DNA for the CDR3 is TGCGCCAGCAGCCCAGAACCGACAGAGGGGGACTATGGCTACACCTTC.

The V gene is TRBV29-1, the J gene TRBJ2-7; unclear D gene. Deletions cut 4 bases from V and 4 bases from J, with 5 bases between. This CDR3 is built from 10 residues. Germline V gene sequence: CDR1 SQVTM, CDR2 ANQGSEA. CDR3 bases: TGCAGCGTTGGGAGTTACGAGCAGTACTTC. Amino acids: CSVGSYEQYF.

The rearrangement joins TRBV12-3 or TRBV12-4 to TRBJ2-1, with a weak D call TRBD2 (5 bases). V lost 6 bases and J 8 bases, leaving 11 bases between the germline ends. The CDR3 loop spans 12 amino acids. CDR3 sequence (DNA): TGTGCCAGCAGCCATGCCGGGGATGAGCAGTTCTTC. This codes for CASSHAGDEQFF.

This rearrangement joins TRBV6-5 to TRBJ1-2; D not resolved. The CDR3 runs 15 residues. Trimming left V 0 bases short and J 4 bases short, with 12 bases between. Germline V gene data show CDR1 as MNHEY and CDR2 as SVGAGI. The CDR3 is CASSYSIQTSYGYTF. CDR3 in DNA: TGTGCCAGCAGTTACTCGATACAGACCTCCTATGGCTACACCTTC.